This TCR beta chain comes out of a study of blood T cell repertoires in COVID-19. Study as a whole: Samples of COVID-19 (acute and convalescent) were obtained from the United States, Italy and Spain. T cells, B-cell-depleted T cells, or PBMCs provided the cDNA or gDNA that served as material.

TCRdb keeps only in-frame clones here, not all; method: immunoSEQ multiplex PCR. The table has some 250,000 clones, 81% seen once; the top ten hold approximately 8.7%. V shed 0 bases, J shed 8 bases, and the junction held 6 bases outside the gene matches. Germline assignment: CDR1 MNHEY and CDR2 SVGAGI. The CDR3 sequence is 14 residues long. The V gene is TRBV6-5, the J gene TRBJ1-2; 7 bases fit TRBD1. The sample consisted of peripheral blood. The sequence derives from a woman of 80 years or more with acute or convalescent COVID-19. In DNA, the CDR3 is TGTGCCAGCAGTTACTCGGGGGACAGAGAAGGCTACACCTTC. It codes for CASSYSGDREGYTF.